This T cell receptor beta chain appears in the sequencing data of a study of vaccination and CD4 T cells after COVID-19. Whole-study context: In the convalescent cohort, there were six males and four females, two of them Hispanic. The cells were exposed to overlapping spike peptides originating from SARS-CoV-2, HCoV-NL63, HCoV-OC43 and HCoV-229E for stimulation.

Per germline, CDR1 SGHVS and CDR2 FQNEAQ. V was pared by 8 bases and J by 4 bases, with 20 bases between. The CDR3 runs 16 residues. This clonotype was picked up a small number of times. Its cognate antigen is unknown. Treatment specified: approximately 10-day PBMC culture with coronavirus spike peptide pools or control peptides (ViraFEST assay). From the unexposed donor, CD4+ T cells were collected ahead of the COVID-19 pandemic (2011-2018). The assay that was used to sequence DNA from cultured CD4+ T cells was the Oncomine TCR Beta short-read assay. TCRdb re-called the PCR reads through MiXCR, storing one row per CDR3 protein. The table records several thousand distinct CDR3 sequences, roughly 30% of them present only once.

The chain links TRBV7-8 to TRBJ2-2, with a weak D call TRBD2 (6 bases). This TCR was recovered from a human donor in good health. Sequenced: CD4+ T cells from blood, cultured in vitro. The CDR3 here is CASFLRPSGPTGELFF. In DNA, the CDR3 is TGTGCCAGCTTCCTCCGGCCCAGCGGGCCCACCGGGGAGCTGTTTTTT.